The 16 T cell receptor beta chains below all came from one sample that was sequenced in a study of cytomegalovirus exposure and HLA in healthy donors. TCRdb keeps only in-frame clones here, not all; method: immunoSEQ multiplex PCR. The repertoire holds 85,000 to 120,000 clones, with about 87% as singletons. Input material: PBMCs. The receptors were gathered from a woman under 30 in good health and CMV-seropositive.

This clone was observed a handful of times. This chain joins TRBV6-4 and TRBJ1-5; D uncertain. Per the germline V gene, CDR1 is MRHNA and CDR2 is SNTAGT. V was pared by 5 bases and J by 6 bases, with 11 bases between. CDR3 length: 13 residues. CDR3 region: CASSPSGGQPQHF. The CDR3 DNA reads TGTGCCAGCAGTCCCAGTGGCGGTCAGCCCCAGCATTTT.

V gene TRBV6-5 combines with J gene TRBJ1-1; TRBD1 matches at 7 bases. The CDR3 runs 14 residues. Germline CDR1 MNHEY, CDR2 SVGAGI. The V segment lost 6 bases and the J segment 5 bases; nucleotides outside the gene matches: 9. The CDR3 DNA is TGTGCCAGCAGGATACAGGGGCGAGGGACTGAAGCTTTCTTT. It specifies CASRIQGRGTEAFF.

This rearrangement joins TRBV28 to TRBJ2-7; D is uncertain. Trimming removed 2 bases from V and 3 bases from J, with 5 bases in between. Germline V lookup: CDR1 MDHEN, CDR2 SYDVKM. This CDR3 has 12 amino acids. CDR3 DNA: TGTGCCAGCAGTTTAGAGGACTACGAGCAGTACTTC. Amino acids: CASSLEDYEQYF. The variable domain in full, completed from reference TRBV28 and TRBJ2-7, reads DVKVTQSSRYLVKRTGEKVFLECVQDMDHENMFWYRQDPGLGLRLIYFSYDVKMKEKGDIPEGYSVSREKKERFSLILESASTNQTSMYLCASSLEDYEQYFGPGTRLTVT.

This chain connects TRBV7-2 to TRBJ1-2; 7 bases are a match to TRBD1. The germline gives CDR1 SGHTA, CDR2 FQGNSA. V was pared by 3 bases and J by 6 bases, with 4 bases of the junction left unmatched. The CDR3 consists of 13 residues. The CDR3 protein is CASSLTGYNGYTF. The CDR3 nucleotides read TGTGCCAGCAGCTTGACAGGGTATAATGGCTACACCTTC. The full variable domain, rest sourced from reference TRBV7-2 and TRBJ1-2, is GAGVSQSPSNKVTEKGKDVELRCDPISGHTALYWYRQSLGQGLEFLIYFQGNSAPDKSGLPSDRFSAERTGGSVSTLTIQRTQQEDSAVYLCASSLTGYNGYTFGSGTRLTVV.

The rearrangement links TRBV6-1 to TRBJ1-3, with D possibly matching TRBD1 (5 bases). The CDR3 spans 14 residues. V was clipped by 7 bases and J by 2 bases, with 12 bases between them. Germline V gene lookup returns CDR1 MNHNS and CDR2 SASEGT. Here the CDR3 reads CASTLDSPGNTIYF. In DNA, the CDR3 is TGTGCCAGCACATTAGACAGCCCTGGAAACACCATATATTTT.

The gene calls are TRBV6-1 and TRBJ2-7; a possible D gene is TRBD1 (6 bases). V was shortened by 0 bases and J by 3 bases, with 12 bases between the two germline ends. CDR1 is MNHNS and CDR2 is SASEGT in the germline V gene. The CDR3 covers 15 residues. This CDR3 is CASSEAYRTVYEQYF. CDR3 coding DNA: TGTGCCAGCAGTGAAGCCTACCGGACAGTCTACGAGCAGTACTTC.

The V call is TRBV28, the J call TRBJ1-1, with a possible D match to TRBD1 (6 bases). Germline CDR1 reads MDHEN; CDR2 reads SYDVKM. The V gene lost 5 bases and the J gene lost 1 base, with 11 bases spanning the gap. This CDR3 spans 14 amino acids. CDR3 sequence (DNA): TGTGCCAGCAGTAGTCTACAGGGGAACACTGAAGCTTTCTTT. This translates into CASSSLQGNTEAFF.

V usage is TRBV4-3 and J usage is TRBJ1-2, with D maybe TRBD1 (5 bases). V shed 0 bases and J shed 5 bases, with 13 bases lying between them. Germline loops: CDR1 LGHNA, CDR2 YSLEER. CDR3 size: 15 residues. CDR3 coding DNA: TGCGCCAGCAGCCAAGATCTCCAGGGTGGTTATGGCTACACCTTC. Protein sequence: CASSQDLQGGYGYTF.

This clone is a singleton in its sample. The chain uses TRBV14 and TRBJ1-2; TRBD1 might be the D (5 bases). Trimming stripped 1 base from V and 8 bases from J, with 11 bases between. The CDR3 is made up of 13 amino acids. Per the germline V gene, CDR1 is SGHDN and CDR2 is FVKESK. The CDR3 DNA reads TGTGCCAGCAGCCAAGTAGGGGTGAGGGGCTACACCTTC. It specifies CASSQVGVRGYTF.

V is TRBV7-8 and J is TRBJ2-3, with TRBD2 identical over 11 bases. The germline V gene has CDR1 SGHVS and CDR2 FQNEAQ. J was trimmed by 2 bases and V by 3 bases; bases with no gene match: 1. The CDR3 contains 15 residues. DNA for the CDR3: TGTGCCAGCAGCTTGACTAGCGGGGACACAGATACGCAGTATTTT. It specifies CASSLTSGDTDTQYF.

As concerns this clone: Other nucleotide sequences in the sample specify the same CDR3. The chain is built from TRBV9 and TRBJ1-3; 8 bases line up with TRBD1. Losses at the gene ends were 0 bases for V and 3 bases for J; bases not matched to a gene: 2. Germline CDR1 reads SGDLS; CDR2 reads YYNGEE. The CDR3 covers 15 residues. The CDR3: CASSVGTGSGNTIYF. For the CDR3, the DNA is TGTGCCAGCAGCGTAGGGACAGGGAGTGGAAACACCATATATTTT.

This CDR3 is CASSPPDRVYEQYV. Here the CDR3 DNA reads TGTGCCAGCTCACCCCCGGACAGGGTCTACGAGCAGTACGTC. V gene TRBV18 combines with J gene TRBJ2-7; 8 positions agree with TRBD1. V was pared by 3 bases and J by 3 bases, with 4 bases of the junction left unmatched. Germline V CDR1 and CDR2: KGHSH, LQKENI. The CDR3 is 14 residues long.

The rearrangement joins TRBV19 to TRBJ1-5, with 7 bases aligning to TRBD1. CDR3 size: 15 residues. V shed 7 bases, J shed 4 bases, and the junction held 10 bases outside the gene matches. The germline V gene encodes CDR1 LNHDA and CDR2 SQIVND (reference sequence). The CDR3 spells CASNWSGGKNQPQHF. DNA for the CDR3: TGTGCCAGTAACTGGTCAGGGGGGAAAAATCAGCCCCAGCATTTT.

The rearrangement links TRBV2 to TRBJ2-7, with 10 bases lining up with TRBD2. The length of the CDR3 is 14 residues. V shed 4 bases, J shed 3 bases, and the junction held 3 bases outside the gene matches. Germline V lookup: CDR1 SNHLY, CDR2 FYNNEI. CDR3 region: CASSVERGGYEQYV. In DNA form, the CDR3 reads TGTGCCAGCAGTGTGGAGCGGGGGGGCTACGAGCAGTACGTC.

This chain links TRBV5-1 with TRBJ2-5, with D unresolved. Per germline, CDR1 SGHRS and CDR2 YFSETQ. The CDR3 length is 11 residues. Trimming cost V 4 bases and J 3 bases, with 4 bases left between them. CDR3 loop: CASSHKETQYF. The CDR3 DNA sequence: TGCGCCAGCAGCCACAAAGAGACCCAGTACTTC.

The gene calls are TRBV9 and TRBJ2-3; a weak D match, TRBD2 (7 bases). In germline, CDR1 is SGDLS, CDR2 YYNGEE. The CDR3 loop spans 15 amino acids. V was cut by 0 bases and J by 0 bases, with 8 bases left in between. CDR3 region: CASSVEGGSTDTQYF. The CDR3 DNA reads TGTGCCAGCAGCGTAGAGGGGGGGAGCACAGATACGCAGTATTTT.